The rows below give T cell receptor beta chains drawn from one sample of a study of T cell changes during pregnancy in multiple sclerosis. TCRdb keeps only in-frame clones here, not all; method: immunoSEQ multiplex PCR. Among roughly 68,000 clones listed, 92% were seen once. This sample comprised peripheral blood, obtained in the second trimester of pregnancy. These receptors were taken from a female donor in good health, enrolled as a control in a pregnancy study. Each CDR3 is given with its conserved first and last residue. A D gene is named only where the DNA matches it firmly. The listing skips clone size in some rows; elsewhere it reads once, few, many or a size class.

j_call: TRBJ1-5; v_call: TRBV6-5; clone_size: -; d_call: TRBD1; cdr3_nt: TGTGCCAGCAGACCGGACAGGGGGGCCAATCAGCCCCAGCATTTT; cdr3_aa: CASRPDRGANQPQHF
j_call: TRBJ1-2; v_call: TRBV11-2; clone_size: -; d_call: TRBD1; cdr3_nt: TGTGCCAGCAGCGCCCTGACAGGGGCAAACTATGGCTACACCTTC; cdr3_aa: CASSALTGANYGYTF
j_call: TRBJ1-1; v_call: TRBV20-1; clone_size: -; d_call: -; cdr3_nt: TGCAGTGTCCCCCGCGGGGGAGCTTTCTTT; cdr3_aa: CSVPRGGAFF
j_call: TRBJ1-1; v_call: TRBV7-9; clone_size: -; d_call: -; cdr3_nt: TGTGCCAGCAGCTCCTCGGGGGTTCGGACTGAAGCTTTCTTT; cdr3_aa: CASSSSGVRTEAFF
j_call: TRBJ2-7; v_call: TRBV6-5; clone_size: -; d_call: TRBD1; cdr3_nt: TGTGCCAGCAGTTACTCTCCACAGGGGAACGAGCAGTACTTC; cdr3_aa: CASSYSPQGNEQYF
j_call: TRBJ2-7; v_call: TRBV9; clone_size: -; d_call: -; cdr3_nt: TGTGCCAGCAGCGTAGACGCCGGGGGGCTCTACGAGCAGTACTTC; cdr3_aa: CASSVDAGGLYEQYF
j_call: TRBJ2-1; v_call: TRBV7-6; clone_size: -; d_call: TRBD2; cdr3_nt: TGTGCCAGCAGACTTACTAGCGGGGTCGACAATGAGCAGTTCTTC; cdr3_aa: CASRLTSGVDNEQFF
j_call: TRBJ2-3; v_call: TRBV10-3; clone_size: -; d_call: -; cdr3_nt: TGTGCCACCCTACCGAGGGAGCGCAGCACAGATACGCAGTATTTT; cdr3_aa: CATLPRERSTDTQYF
j_call: TRBJ2-3; v_call: TRBV9; clone_size: -; d_call: -; cdr3_nt: TGTGCCAGCAGCGTTGGACTCTTCACAGATACGCAGTATTTT; cdr3_aa: CASSVGLFTDTQYF
j_call: TRBJ2-3; v_call: TRBV5-1; clone_size: few; d_call: TRBD1; cdr3_nt: TGCGCCAGCAAAACTACAGGGGGCGGAGATACGCAGTATTTT; cdr3_aa: CASKTTGGGDTQYF
j_call: TRBJ2-2; v_call: TRBV7-9; clone_size: -; d_call: TRBD1; cdr3_nt: TGTGCCAGCATCTTACCAGACAGGGCCTACGGATCCGGGGAGCTGTTTTTT; cdr3_aa: CASILPDRAYGSGELFF
j_call: TRBJ1-3; v_call: TRBV27; clone_size: -; d_call: -; cdr3_nt: TGTGCCAGCAGTTTGTCCCGCTCTGGAAACACCATATATTTT; cdr3_aa: CASSLSRSGNTIYF
j_call: TRBJ1-1; v_call: TRBV7-2; clone_size: -; d_call: -; cdr3_nt: TGTGCCAGCAGCTCCCTGGGGGCTAGGAACACTGAAGCTTTCTTT; cdr3_aa: CASSSLGARNTEAFF
j_call: TRBJ2-7; v_call: TRBV5-1; clone_size: -; d_call: TRBD1; cdr3_nt: TGCGCCACCGCACTCCGACAGGGGGGATCAGGCGAGCAGTACTTC; cdr3_aa: CATALRQGGSGEQYF